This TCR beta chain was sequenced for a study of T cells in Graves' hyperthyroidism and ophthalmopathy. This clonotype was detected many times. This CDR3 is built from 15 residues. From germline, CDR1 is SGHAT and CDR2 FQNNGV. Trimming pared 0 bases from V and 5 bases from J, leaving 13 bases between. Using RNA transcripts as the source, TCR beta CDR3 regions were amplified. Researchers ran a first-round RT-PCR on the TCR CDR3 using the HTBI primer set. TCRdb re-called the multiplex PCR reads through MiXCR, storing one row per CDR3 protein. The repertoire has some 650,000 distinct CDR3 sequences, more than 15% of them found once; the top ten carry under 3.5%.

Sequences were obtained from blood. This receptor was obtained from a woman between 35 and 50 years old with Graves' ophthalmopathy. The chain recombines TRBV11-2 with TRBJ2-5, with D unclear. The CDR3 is CASSLDRNKWETQYF. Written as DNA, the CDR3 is TGTGCCAGCAGCTTAGATCGAAATAAATGGGAGACCCAGTACTTC.